This T cell receptor beta chain is drawn from a study of kidney transplant recipient with SARS-CoV-2 infection. TCRdb called the reads again in MiXCR, with one record for every CDR3 protein. Seen here are under 300,000 distinct CDR3 sequences, 29% observed once, and the top ten hold roughly 7.3%. Germline V gene sequence: CDR1 SGHAT, CDR2 FQNNGV. This CDR3 comprises 15 residues. The junction had 13 bases not matched to a gene; V was cut back by 6 bases and J by 9 bases. This clonotype was seen repeatedly, ten times or more. The starting material was a blood sample, obtained at baseline and between days 110 and 120 from a kidney transplant recipient. V gene TRBV11-2 combines with J gene TRBJ2-1; 8 bases agree with TRBD2. This receptor was obtained from a male patient between 25 and 39 years old who had COVID-19 and was a kidney transplant recipient. A subset of T cells may come from the graft donor. CDR3 residues: CASSPGTSRVGEQFF. The CDR3 DNA follows: TGTGCCAGCAGTCCCGGGACTAGTAGAGTCGGTGAGCAGTTCTTC.